The present T cell receptor beta chain was sequenced within a study of blood T cell repertoires in COVID-19. At the level of the study: Samples taken during acute and convalescent COVID-19 were collected in the United States, Italy and Spain. The analysed material was cDNA or gDNA that came from T cells, B-cell-depleted T cells, or PBMCs.

In the original processing: Estimation of nucleated cell counts relied on the amplification of reference gene primers. Here immunoSEQ multiplex PCR was the method, and the copy in TCRdb shows in-frame clones only, minus some. The D gene and trimming were derived from the DNA, and the V and J assignments and clone size from that table. The sample carries about 120,000 clones, about 88% recorded once. This CDR3 contains 12 residues. Trimming removed 3 bases from V and 2 bases from J, with 5 bases in between. The germline gives CDR1 SGHRS, CDR2 YFSETQ. The rearrangement joins TRBV5-1 to TRBJ1-2; D uncertain. This clonotype was obtained from a woman in her 70s who had recovered from COVID-19. The sequenced sample consisted of peripheral blood. CDR3 coding DNA: TGCGCCAGCAGCTCCGAGAACTATGGCTACACCTTC. It specifies CASSSENYGYTF.